The present TCR beta chain was sequenced within a study of spatial heterogeneity in lung cancer. The study's findings and limits: Ubiquitous expanded tumor TCRs were seen in blood more at resection than at follow-up.

There are a few counts of this clonotype. Its antigen is currently unknown. Each molecule of TCR cDNA was tagged with one unique molecular identifier. One entry per CDR3 protein, called by TCRdb with MiXCR from the 5' RACE reads. Among 24,000 or so distinct CDR3 sequences listed, about 3.3% were seen once. This sample's time point: sample taken at primary tumor resection. The sequenced material consisted of unsorted whole RNA from tumor, nontumor lung or frozen PBMC. A total of approximately 77 untreated early-stage non-small cell lung cancer patients served as donors. This sample comprised PBMCs, obtained at surgery. The receptor was isolated from a female donor with early-stage non-small cell lung cancer.

CDR3: CSARPPRGLAGVEQYF. CDR3 in DNA: TGCAGTGCTAGACCTCCGAGAGGGCTAGCGGGAGTTGAGCAGTACTTC. The rearrangement uses TRBV20-1 and TRBJ2-7; 10 nucleotides match TRBD2. Germline CDR1 is DFQATT and CDR2 is SNEGSKA (reference sequence). CDR3 length equals 16 residues. The trim removed 2 bases at V and 7 bases at J, leaving 14 bases unmatched.